What follows describes a single T cell receptor (beta chain). The antigen is not known. This record belongs to a study of cytomegalovirus exposure and HLA in healthy donors. Study-wide results and caveats: A later examination showed that TCR association rates differed by HLA locus, with DRB1 most and HLA-C fewest. Later on, a genetic analysis was performed. It linked a missense variant in DCLRE1C with V- and J-gene trimming of TCR beta. In a later analysis, more than 15,000 TCR beta sequences were associated with HLA alleles at 0.05 false discovery rate.

CDR1 and CDR2 from the germline V gene are SGHTA and FQGNSA. Between the trimmed V and J ends, which lost 0 bases and 12 bases, there was a span of 9 bases. The CDR3 is made up of 12 amino acids. Primers: 60 Vbeta forward and 13 Jbeta reverse. The protocol was immunoSEQ multiplex PCR, while the TCRdb copy is restricted to in-frame clones and leaves out a portion. The sample holds some 200,000 clones, approximately 80% seen once. This chain joins TRBV7-2 and TRBJ2-1; TRBD2 is a possible D gene (6 bases). Sequencing was done on a sample of PBMCs. The source of this sequence is a woman between 35 and 50 years old in good health and CMV-seronegative. The CDR3 DNA reads TGTGCCAGCAGCTTAGCGGGGGGACCGCAGTTCTTC. It is translated as CASSLAGGPQFF.